This paragraph reports one T cell receptor (beta chain). No antigen is known for it. V was clipped by 6 bases and J by 5 bases, with 8 bases between them. This CDR3 region has 12 residues. Germline CDR1 LNHDA, CDR2 SQIVND (reference sequence). Produced via immunoSEQ multiplex PCR; TCRdb's table is partial and in-frame only. This sample carries millions of clones, 85% to 95% of them seen once, and the ten largest clones take 0.1% to 0.15%. The data originate from a study of shared clonotypes between healthy human individuals. Regarding the study as a whole: Across a handful of donors, naive CD4 shared roughly 5.1%, naive CD8 approximately 3.5%, memory CD4 over 2%, memory CD8 0.4% to 0.5%.

The sequence was obtained from a man between 18 and 29 years old in good health. The chain combines TRBV19 with TRBJ1-5; D is unclear. Material: naive CD4+ T cells sorted from blood. The subset here: CD45RA+ positively selected. DNA of the CDR3: TGTGCCAGTAGCCCCCTCGATCAGCCCCAGCATTTT. Translation gives CASSPLDQPQHF.